This is a list of T cell receptor beta chains from one sample in a study of T-cell memory formation after mild COVID-19. TCRdb processed the 5' RACE reads anew with MiXCR; each CDR3 protein has one entry. This sample yields about 560,000 distinct CDR3 sequences, of which 17% are seen a single time; 8.1% belongs to the top ten. The sample was PBMCs or a T cell subset sorted from them (not recorded which). The receptors come from an adult woman who had mild COVID-19 (a few samples of this study predate the infection). Cell type and time point are not known. The CDR3 runs from the conserved cysteine through the conserved F or W. A D gene is named only where the DNA matches it firmly. Where a row states a size, it is once, few, many or the class of an expanded clone; other rows omit it.

J gene | clone size | D gene | V gene | CDR3 DNA | CDR3 protein
TRBJ1-1 | many | . | TRBV3-1 | TGTGCCAGCAGCCAAGGTGTCGGATACACTGAAGCTTTCTTT | CASSQGVGYTEAFF
TRBJ2-3 | . | . | TRBV12-3/TRBV12-4 | TGTGCCAGCACTCTAGGGGGTATCGGGACAGATACGCAGTATTTT | CASTLGGIGTDTQYF
TRBJ2-5 | many | . | TRBV3-1 | TGTGCCAGCAGCCAAGGGGGCGGAGAGACCCAGTACTTC | CASSQGGGETQYF
TRBJ2-4 | . | . | TRBV11-1 | TGTGCCAGCAGCGGCTCAGTCGACTATGACGGAACCAACAACAAAAACATTCAGTACTTC | CASSGSVDYDGTNNKNIQYF
TRBJ1-2 | few | TRBD1 | TRBV18 | TGTGCCAGCTCACTTCTGACAGGGTCTAACTATGGCTACACCTTC | CASSLLTGSNYGYTF
TRBJ1-1 | . | . | TRBV6-6 | TGTGCCAGCTATCGGCTTAAGGACAGTTTGAACACTGAAGCTTTCTTT | CASYRLKDSLNTEAFF
TRBJ2-1 | few | . | TRBV4-1 | TGCGCCAGCAGCCAAGTTTTAGCAAGCGATGAGCAGTTCTTC | CASSQVLASDEQFF
TRBJ2-3 | . | TRBD2 | TRBV20-1 | TGCAGTGCTTCCCCGGGACAGGCCCTCCCGGGACTAGCGGGAGGAGTCACAGATACGCAGTATTTT | CSASPGQALPGLAGGVTDTQYF
TRBJ2-7 | few | . | TRBV7-3 | TGTGCCAGCAGCTTAAAGGCAGGGAACTACGAGCAGTACTTC | CASSLKAGNYEQYF
TRBJ2-1 | few | TRBD2 | TRBV19 | TGTGCCAGTAGTATTCGAGCGGGAGCGGTAAATGAGCAGTTCTTC | CASSIRAGAVNEQFF
TRBJ1-1 | . | TRBD1 | TRBV7-9 | TGTGCCGGAGGTCGGGGACAGGGGGCTCCTGAAGCTTTCTTT | CAGGRGQGAPEAFF
TRBJ2-2 | few | TRBD1 | TRBV7-2 | TGTGCCAGCAGCCTATGGACAGGGGCCGTAACCGGGGAGCTGTTTTTT | CASSLWTGAVTGELFF
TRBJ2-2 | few | . | TRBV6-1 | TGTGCCAGCAGTGAGTTGTGGGGGGAGTCGTCCGGGGAGCTGTTTTTT | CASSELWGESSGELFF
TRBJ1-2 | few | . | TRBV12-3/TRBV12-4 | TGTGCCTCATCCAAGAGTTACTATGGCTACACCTTC | CASSKSYYGYTF
TRBJ2-5 | few | . | TRBV10-3 | TGTGCCATCAGTGAGACCCCGGGTGGCGAGACCCAGTACTTC | CAISETPGGETQYF
TRBJ2-5 | once | . | TRBV12-3/TRBV12-4 | TGTGCCAGCAAGAATTTGGCTGAGACCCAGTACTTC | CASKNLAETQYF
TRBJ2-1 | few | TRBD1 | TRBV7-9 | TGTGCCAGCAGCTCTAAGGGGGCTTCCTACAATGAGCAGTTCTTC | CASSSKGASYNEQFF
TRBJ2-1 | many | TRBD2 | TRBV5-1 | TGCGCCAGCAGCTTGGCTAGCGGGAACCCCTACAATGAGCAGTTCTTC | CASSLASGNPYNEQFF
TRBJ2-7 | . | TRBD2 | TRBV5-1 | TGCGCCAGCAGCCCAAGCGGGAGGGCCTCCAACGAGCAGTACTTC | CASSPSGRASNEQYF
TRBJ2-2 | many | TRBD1 | TRBV5-4 | TGTGCCAGCAGACCATCGGGACAGGGGGCGTCCGGGGAGCTGTTTTTT | CASRPSGQGASGELFF
TRBJ2-1 | few | . | TRBV6-5 | TGTGCCAGCAGTCTCAGGACAGTTGGCAATGAGCAGTTCTTC | CASSLRTVGNEQFF
TRBJ2-3 | . | . | TRBV4-2 | TGTGCCAGCAGCCAAGACCCGGGACTCGGGACAGATACGCAGTATTTT | CASSQDPGLGTDTQYF
TRBJ1-3 | few | . | TRBV6-6 | TGTGCCAGCAGTACCCACGATCAATCCTCTGGAAACACCATATATTTT | CASSTHDQSSGNTIYF
TRBJ1-2 | few | TRBD1 | TRBV9 | TGTGCCAGCAGCCGACAGGGCCACTACTATGGCTACACCTTC | CASSRQGHYYGYTF
TRBJ1-2 | . | TRBD1 | TRBV5-1 | TGCGCCAGCAGCTTGGCAGGGGGCGCGGATGGCTACACCTTC | CASSLAGGADGYTF
TRBJ2-7 | few | . | TRBV7-2 | TGTGCCAGCAGCTTAGTGGGACCCCCCGGGGAGCAGTACTTC | CASSLVGPPGEQYF
TRBJ1-1 | . | . | TRBV10-3 | TGTGCCATCAGTGAGTCCCCTGGAGGCTCTGAAGCTTTCTTT | CAISESPGGSEAFF
TRBJ1-5 | few | TRBD1 | TRBV12-3/TRBV12-4 | TGTGCCAGCAGTCTAGGGACAGGGAAAAATAGCAATCAGCCCCAGCATTTT | CASSLGTGKNSNQPQHF
TRBJ2-5 | . | . | TRBV5-1 | TGCGCCAGCAGCCCCTTGGGGGGAGAGACCCAGTACTTC | CASSPLGGETQYF
TRBJ1-1 | . | . | TRBV3-1 | TGTGCCAGCAGACGAACGAACACTGAAGCTTTCTTT | CASRRTNTEAFF
TRBJ2-1 | few | TRBD2 | TRBV29-1 | TGCAGCGTTGAGCCCCGGGGGGGTTTGGACAATGAGCAGTTCTTC | CSVEPRGGLDNEQFF
TRBJ2-1 | few | . | TRBV21-1 | TGTGCCAGCAGCAAAGATCGGGGGGCGATCTACAATGAGCAGTTCTTC | CASSKDRGAIYNEQFF
TRBJ2-1 | . | . | TRBV7-2 | TGTGCCAGCAGCTTAGCGCGCTCGGGAGAGCAGTTCTTC | CASSLARSGEQFF
TRBJ1-2 | . | . | TRBV23-1 | TGCGCCAGCAGTCGCCTTACAGATAACTATGGCTACACCTTC | CASSRLTDNYGYTF
TRBJ2-5 | few | TRBD1 | TRBV5-1 | TGCGCCAGCAGCTTGGAAGGGACAGGGGGCGGCCAAGAGACCCAGTACTTC | CASSLEGTGGGQETQYF
TRBJ1-1 | few | . | TRBV6-1 | TGTGCCAGCAGTGACCGGGGGGGGAACACTGAAGCTTTCTTT | CASSDRGGNTEAFF
TRBJ2-7 | few | TRBD2 | TRBV18 | TGTGCCAGCTCACCCCTCGGACTAGCGGGATCCCCAACCGAGCAGTACTTC | CASSPLGLAGSPTEQYF
TRBJ2-7 | . | . | TRBV6-2/TRBV6-3 | TGTGCCAGCAGTTACTCGGTCAGGGGCCATGGAGACGAGCAGTACTTC | CASSYSVRGHGDEQYF
TRBJ2-5 | . | TRBD2 | TRBV4-3 | TGCGCCAGCAGTCCCACCAGCGGGACCGCGAAGACCCAGTACTTC | CASSPTSGTAKTQYF
TRBJ2-2 | many | . | TRBV7-3 | TGTGCCAGCGGCGCCAGTTACACCGGGGAGCTGTTTTTT | CASGASYTGELFF
TRBJ2-6 | few | . | TRBV6-6 | TGTGCCAGCAGTCTAGGGAGGAGCGCCAAGGTCGGGTCTGGGGCCAACGTCCTGACTTTC | CASSLGRSAKVGSGANVLTF
TRBJ1-6 | few | . | TRBV7-8 | TGTGCCAGCAGCCCCCCCGGCGTTAATTCACCCCTCCACTTT | CASSPPGVNSPLHF
TRBJ2-1 | few | . | TRBV5-1 | TGCGCCAGCAGCTTGGGCGGGATGGGACACAATGAGCAGTTCTTC | CASSLGGMGHNEQFF